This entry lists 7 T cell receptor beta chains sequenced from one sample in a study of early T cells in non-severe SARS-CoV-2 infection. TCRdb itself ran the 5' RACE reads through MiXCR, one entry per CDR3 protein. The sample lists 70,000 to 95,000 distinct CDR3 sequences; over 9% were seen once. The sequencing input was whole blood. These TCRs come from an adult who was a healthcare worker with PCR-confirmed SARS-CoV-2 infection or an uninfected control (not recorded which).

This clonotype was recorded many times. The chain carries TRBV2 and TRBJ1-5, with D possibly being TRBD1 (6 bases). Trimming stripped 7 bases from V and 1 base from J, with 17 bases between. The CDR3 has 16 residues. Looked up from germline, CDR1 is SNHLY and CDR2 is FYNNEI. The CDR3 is CASNLRGGPSNQPQHF. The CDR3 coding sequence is TGTGCCAGCAACCTAAGGGGGGGACCGAGCAATCAGCCCCAGCATTTT.

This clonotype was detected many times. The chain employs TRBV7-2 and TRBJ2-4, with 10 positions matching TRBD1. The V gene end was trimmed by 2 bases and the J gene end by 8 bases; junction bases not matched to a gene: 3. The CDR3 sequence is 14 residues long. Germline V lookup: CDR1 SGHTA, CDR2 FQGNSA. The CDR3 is CASSLRTGGDIQYF. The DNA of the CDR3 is TGTGCCAGCAGCTTAAGGACAGGGGGGGACATTCAGTACTTC.

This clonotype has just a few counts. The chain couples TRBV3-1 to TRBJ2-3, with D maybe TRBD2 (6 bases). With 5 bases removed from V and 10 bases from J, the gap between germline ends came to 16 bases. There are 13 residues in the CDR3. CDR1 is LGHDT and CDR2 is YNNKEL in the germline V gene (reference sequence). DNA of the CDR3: TGTGCCAGCAGCATCCGACCGGGGGTCGCGCAGTATTTT. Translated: CASSIRPGVAQYF.

The CDR3 region has the DNA TGTGCCAGCAGCGGACTAGCGGAGAACACCGGGGAGCTGTTTTTT. It encodes CASSGLAENTGELFF. The chain recombines TRBV3-1 with TRBJ2-2; 10 bases fit TRBD2. Trimming took 5 bases from V and 1 from J; bases not matched to a gene: 1. CDR1 is LGHDT and CDR2 is YNNKEL in the germline V gene (reference sequence). The CDR3 totals 15 residues.

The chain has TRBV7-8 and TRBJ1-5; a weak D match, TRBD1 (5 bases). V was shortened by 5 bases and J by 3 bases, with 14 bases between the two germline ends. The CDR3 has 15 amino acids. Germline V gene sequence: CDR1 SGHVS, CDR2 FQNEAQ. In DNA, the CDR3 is TGTGCCAGCAGCCGAGGCTCCAGGGTCAATCAGCCCCAGCATTTT. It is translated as CASSRGSRVNQPQHF.

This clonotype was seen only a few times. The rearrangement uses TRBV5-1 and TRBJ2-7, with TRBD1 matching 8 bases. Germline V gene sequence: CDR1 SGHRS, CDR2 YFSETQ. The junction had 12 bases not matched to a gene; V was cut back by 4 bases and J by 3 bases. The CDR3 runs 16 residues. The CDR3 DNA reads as TGCGCCAGCAGCCTGATCGGCTCCGGGACAGGCTACGAGCAGTACTTC. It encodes CASSLIGSGTGYEQYF.

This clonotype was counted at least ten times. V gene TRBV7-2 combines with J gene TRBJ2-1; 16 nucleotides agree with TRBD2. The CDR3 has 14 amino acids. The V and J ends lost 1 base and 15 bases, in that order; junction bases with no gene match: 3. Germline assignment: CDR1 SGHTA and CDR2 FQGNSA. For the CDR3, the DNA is TGTGCCAGCAGCTTAGGGGGACTAGCGGGAGGGACGTTCTTC. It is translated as CASSLGGLAGGTFF.